This passage covers 29 T cell receptor beta chains from one sample sequenced in a study of control samples from healthy donors and cancer patients. Generated by immunoSEQ multiplex PCR, the TCRdb table keeps only in-frame clones and is missing some. Found here are about 12,000 clones, approximately 95% of them singletons; the top ten hold over 20%. Material: PBMCs. The receptors shown here come from a man between 65 and 85 years old with head and neck cancer.

The CDR3 is CASSLGRRAGGAYNEQFF. CDR3 DNA sequence: TGTGCCAGCAGCTTAGGCCGGAGGGCGGGAGGTGCCTACAATGAGCAGTTCTTC. This chain connects TRBV7-9 to TRBJ2-1; 8 nucleotides match TRBD2. V shed 1 base, J shed 2 bases, and the junction held 10 bases outside the gene matches. Germline CDR1 SEHNR, CDR2 FQNEAQ (reference sequence). CDR3 size: 18 residues.

The chain couples TRBV5-6 to TRBJ1-3, with 8 bases lining up with TRBD1. The CDR3 runs to 17 residues. Germline CDR1 is SGHDT and CDR2 is YYEEEE. Germline trimming cut 4 bases from V and 0 bases from J; bases unmatched to any gene: 9. The DNA for the CDR3 is TGTGCCAGCAGCCCTCGACAGGGGACTCTCTCTGGAAACACCATATATTTT. Amino acids: CASSPRQGTLSGNTIYF.

CDR3 nucleotides: TGTGCCATCCGCGACGGGGGGAGGGCCTATGGCTACACCTTC. Protein: CAIRDGGRAYGYTF. The chain employs TRBV19 and TRBJ1-2, with D possibly being TRBD1 (5 bases). V was trimmed by 10 bases and J by 4 bases, leaving 19 bases between them. Germline V CDR1 and CDR2: LNHDA, SQIVND (reference sequence). CDR3 length equals 14 residues.

The rearrangement uses TRBV10-2 and TRBJ1-6, with D possibly TRBD1 on 5 matching bases. The germline V and J ends were trimmed by 0 bases and 1 base, with 7 bases remaining between them. In germline, CDR1 is WSHSY, CDR2 SAAADI. The CDR3 is made up of 16 amino acids. The CDR3 coding sequence is TGCGCCAGCAGTGAGTCACAGGATTCCTATAATTCACCCCTCCACTTT. Its translation: CASSESQDSYNSPLHF.

The genes are TRBV5-1 and TRBJ2-1; weak D call: TRBD1 (5 bases). Germline V gene sequence: CDR1 SGHRS, CDR2 YFSETQ. V was trimmed by 0 bases and J by 9 bases, leaving 16 bases between them. This CDR3 has 15 amino acids. CDR3 sequence reads: CASSLVGLGAREQFF. In DNA form, the CDR3 reads TGCGCCAGCAGCTTGGTGGGGCTTGGGGCCCGTGAGCAGTTCTTC.

The V and J genes are TRBV2 and TRBJ1-1; tentatively, D is TRBD1 (5 bases). The germline gives CDR1 SNHLY, CDR2 FYNNEI. The ends were cut back, 8 bases at V and 4 bases at J, with 14 bases in the middle. The CDR3 consists of 13 residues. DNA for the CDR3: TGTGCCAGCTCGGAGGGTAGGGGCACTGAAGCTTTCTTT. This translates into CASSEGRGTEAFF.

The genes are TRBV5-1 and TRBJ2-2, with D perhaps matching TRBD1 or TRBD2 (5 bases each). Germline V lookup: CDR1 SGHRS, CDR2 YFSETQ. Trimming stripped 0 bases from V and 4 bases from J, with 13 bases between. This CDR3 region has 16 residues. DNA of the CDR3: TGCGCCAGCAGCTTGGAAACGGGACCGAGCACCGGGGAGCTGTTTTTT. The encoded protein is CASSLETGPSTGELFF. Filled out from reference TRBV5-1 and TRBJ2-2, the complete variable domain reads KAGVTQTPRYLIKTRGQQVTLSCSPISGHRSVSWYQQTPGQGLQFLFEYFSETQRNKGNFPGRFSGRQFSNSRSEMNVSTLELGDSALYLCASSLETGPSTGELFFGEGSRLTVL.

V gene TRBV6-5 combines with J gene TRBJ2-2, with D perhaps TRBD1 or TRBD2 (6 bases each). The CDR3 totals 15 residues. V dropped 7 bases and J dropped 4 bases, with 16 bases sitting between them. Germline CDR1 and CDR2: MNHEY and SVGAGI. The CDR3 protein is CASISLSGATGELFF. As DNA, the CDR3 is TGTGCCAGCATTTCACTCTCGGGGGCCACCGGGGAGCTGTTTTTT.

The count of this clone is one. The chain has TRBV27 and TRBJ2-1; no clear D gene. In germline, CDR1 is MNHEY, CDR2 SMNVEV (reference sequence). V was cut by 3 bases and J by 4 bases, with 13 bases left in between. CDR3 length equals 15 residues. CDR3 in DNA: TGTGCCAGCAGTTTGCAACTACCCCTATACAATGAGCAGTTCTTC. As protein: CASSLQLPLYNEQFF.

The V call is TRBV5-1, the J call TRBJ2-3, with 13 bases aligning to TRBD2. CDR3 length equals 18 residues. CDR1 is SGHRS, CDR2 YFSETQ, per germline. V shed 7 bases, J shed 0 bases, and the junction held 11 bases outside the gene matches. The CDR3 region is CASCAGLAGVSSTDTQYF. Written as DNA, the CDR3 is TGCGCCAGCTGTGCCGGACTAGCGGGGGTTTCTAGCACAGATACGCAGTATTTT.

The chain links TRBV25-1 to TRBJ2-3; TRBD2 matches 8 bases. Germline V CDR1 and CDR2: MGHDK, SYGVNS. J was trimmed by 5 bases and V by 3 bases; bases with no gene match: 4. The CDR3 totals 14 residues. The CDR3 DNA is TGTGCCAGCAGTGACCCGGGGGGGGGAGATACGCAGTATTTT. It translates to CASSDPGGGDTQYF.

The chain joins TRBV24-1 to TRBJ2-3; D could derive from TRBD1 or TRBD2 (5 bases each). The CDR3 covers 13 residues. The germline V gene has CDR1 KGHDR and CDR2 SFDVKD. Trimming stripped 7 bases from V and 4 bases from J, with 11 bases between. The CDR3 sequence: CATSGQGADTQYF. In DNA form, the CDR3 reads TGTGCCACCAGCGGCCAGGGAGCAGATACGCAGTATTTT.

The chain employs TRBV5-1 and TRBJ2-1, with D maybe TRBD2 (6 bases). CDR3 length: 15 amino acids. Trimming shortened V by 0 bases and J by 9 bases, and 16 bases separated the two germline ends. Per germline, CDR1 SGHRS and CDR2 YFSETQ. The CDR3 spells CASSLGSTSSPEQFF. The CDR3 DNA sequence: TGCGCCAGCAGCTTGGGGTCGACTAGTTCTCCTGAGCAGTTCTTC.

V and J are TRBV2 and TRBJ1-4; D is perhaps TRBD1 (6 bases). CDR1 is SNHLY, CDR2 FYNNEI, per germline. This CDR3 is 15 amino acids long. The germline V and J ends were trimmed by 4 bases and 7 bases, with 16 bases remaining between them. CDR3 sequence: CASSASRGQTEKLFF. CDR3 DNA: TGTGCCAGCAGTGCCTCCCGAGGACAGACTGAAAAACTGTTTTTT. Based on the CDR3 plus reference TRBV2 and TRBJ1-4, the full variable domain is EPEVTQTPSHQVTQMGQEVILRCVPISNHLYFYWYRQILGQKVEFLVSFYNNEISEKSEIFDDQFSVERPDGSNFTLKIRSTKLEDSAMYFCASSASRGQTEKLFFGSGTQLSVL.

The chain joins TRBV4-1 to TRBJ1-1; a weak D match, TRBD1 (6 bases). Germline CDR1 is MGHRA and CDR2 is YSYEKL. Trimming took off 1 base at V and 0 bases at J, with 12 bases between the two ends. The CDR3 is made up of 16 amino acids. Written as DNA, the CDR3 is TGCGCCAGCAGCCAAGCACAGGGATCCTTGAACACTGAAGCTTTCTTT. Protein: CASSQAQGSLNTEAFF.

The gene calls are TRBV14 and TRBJ2-1; the match to TRBD2 covers 15 bases. Losses at the gene ends were 1 base for V and 4 bases for J; bases not matched to a gene: 8. Germline loops: CDR1 SGHDN, CDR2 FVKESK. The CDR3 length is 19 residues. The chain's CDR3 is CASSQVGTSGRRRYNEQFF. CDR3 DNA: TGTGCCAGCAGCCAAGTCGGGACTAGCGGGAGGCGTCGATACAATGAGCAGTTCTTC.

This clone has only a few counts. CDR3 residues: CASSESTVPGEQYF. CDR3 nucleotides: TGCGCCAGCAGTGAGTCGACGGTCCCCGGCGAGCAGTACTTC. This chain uses TRBV10-2 with TRBJ2-7; D is ambiguous. This CDR3 has 14 residues. CDR1 and CDR2 from the germline V gene are WSHSY and SAAADI. Trimming took 0 bases from V and 6 from J, leaving 12 bases between them.

V usage is TRBV2 and J usage is TRBJ1-5, with TRBD1 matching over 8 bases. Germline CDR1 SNHLY, CDR2 FYNNEI. V shed 2 bases and J 1 base; nucleotides not matched to a gene: 13. This CDR3 is built from 19 residues. Here the CDR3 reads CASSEPQGAGVISNQPQHF. Written as DNA, the CDR3 is TGTGCCAGCAGTGAACCGCAGGGGGCGGGGGTTATCAGCAATCAGCCCCAGCATTTT.

This clone has just one count. This sequence joins TRBV3-1 (or the pseudogene TRBV3-2) and TRBJ1-2; D perhaps matches TRBD1 (5 bases). V lost 4 bases to trimming and J lost 4 bases, with 10 bases between them. The CDR3 contains 13 residues. Germline CDR1 is LGHDT and CDR2 is YNNKEL (reference sequence). The CDR3 region has the DNA TGTGCCAGCAGCCCCGGGACGGCCTATGGCTACACCTTC. Its protein is CASSPGTAYGYTF.

This clone was detected once. This chain links TRBV7-6 with TRBJ2-3, with 16 bases that match TRBD2. V trimming: 5 bases; J trimming: 3 bases; junction bases outside the gene matches: 5. The CDR3 sequence is 17 residues long. CDR1 SGHVS and CDR2 FNYEAQ come from the germline V gene. CDR3 nucleotides: TGTGCCAGCAGCCTGACGGGACTAGCGGGGGGGACAGATACGCAGTATTTT. Encoded protein: CASSLTGLAGGTDTQYF.

The rearrangement uses TRBV9 and TRBJ2-2; a possible D gene is TRBD1 (6 bases). Germline V CDR1 and CDR2: SGDLS, YYNGEE. This CDR3 has 14 residues. Trimming removed 6 bases from V and 3 bases from J, with 12 bases in between. Here the CDR3 reads CASNQGMDTGELFF. CDR3 sequence (DNA): TGTGCCAGCAACCAGGGGATGGACACCGGGGAGCTGTTTTTT.

V and J are TRBV12-3 or TRBV12-4 and TRBJ1-5; D possibly corresponds to TRBD1 (5 bases). V shed 3 bases and J shed 7 bases, with 10 bases lying between them. The CDR3 contains 13 residues. The CDR3 DNA sequence: TGTGCCAGCAGTTTGGGGGGTGGCCAGCCCCAGCATTTT. This encodes CASSLGGGQPQHF.

V usage is TRBV3-1 (or the pseudogene TRBV3-2) and J usage is TRBJ1-2; D ambiguous. Trimming left V 0 bases short and J 4 bases short, with 12 bases between. This CDR3 has 15 residues. Germline V lookup: CDR1 LGHDT, CDR2 YNNKEL (reference sequence). The CDR3 nucleotides read TGTGCCAGCAGCCAAGAACAGTCCCGCGCCTATGGCTACACCTTC. Amino acids: CASSQEQSRAYGYTF.

The J gene is TRBJ2-1, the V gene TRBV3-1 (or the pseudogene TRBV3-2); 11 nucleotides line up with TRBD2. CDR1 and CDR2 (germline): LGHDT, YNNKEL (reference sequence). This CDR3 has 16 amino acids. V trimming: 6 bases; J trimming: 10 bases; junction bases outside the gene matches: 14. CDR3: CASRHTGTSGPQEQFF. CDR3 sequence (DNA): TGTGCCAGCAGGCATACCGGGACTAGCGGCCCCCAGGAGCAGTTCTTC.

The chain links TRBV9 to TRBJ2-3, with TRBD2 identical over 12 bases. CDR3 size: 17 residues. Germline CDR1 reads SGDLS; CDR2 reads YYNGEE. With 0 bases clipped from V and 6 bases from J, the junction kept 8 bases outside the gene matches. The CDR3 protein is CASSVGSSGGAYDTQYF. CDR3 DNA: TGTGCCAGCAGCGTAGGATCTAGCGGGGGGGCATATGATACGCAGTATTTT.

The chain is built from TRBV7-9 and TRBJ1-1; a possible D gene is TRBD1 (5 bases). Germline V CDR1 and CDR2: SEHNR, FQNEAQ (reference sequence). The CDR3 totals 16 residues. Trimming cost V 3 bases and J 4 bases, with 18 bases left between them. The CDR3: CASSLLGDYKVTEAFF. The CDR3 DNA reads TGTGCCAGCAGCTTGTTGGGGGATTATAAGGTCACTGAAGCTTTCTTT.

The V gene is TRBV5-1, the J gene TRBJ1-1; 8 positions agree with TRBD1. After removal of 0 bases from V and 4 bases from J, the junction contained 11 bases not matched to a gene. Looked up from germline, CDR1 is SGHRS and CDR2 is YFSETQ. The CDR3 has 17 residues. CDR3 residues: CASSLVPGGDFGTEAFF. The CDR3 nucleotides are TGCGCCAGCAGCTTGGTTCCAGGGGGCGATTTCGGCACTGAAGCTTTCTTT. The full variable domain, its missing parts supplied by reference TRBV5-1 and TRBJ1-1, is KAGVTQTPRYLIKTRGQQVTLSCSPISGHRSVSWYQQTPGQGLQFLFEYFSETQRNKGNFPGRFSGRQFSNSRSEMNVSTLELGDSALYLCASSLVPGGDFGTEAFFGQGTRLTVV.

This sequence joins TRBV5-1 and TRBJ2-5; D possibly corresponds to TRBD1 (6 bases). Looked up from germline, CDR1 is SGHRS and CDR2 is YFSETQ. The CDR3 length is 13 residues. The germline V and J ends were trimmed by 4 bases and 2 bases, with 9 bases remaining between them. The CDR3 sequence: CASSPGQQETQYF. Here the CDR3 DNA reads TGCGCCAGCAGCCCAGGACAGCAAGAGACCCAGTACTTC.

In DNA, the CDR3 is TGTGCCAGTAGCCGGACAGGGGAGGCCGGGGAGCTGTTTTTT. This translates into CASSRTGEAGELFF. The chain links TRBV19 to TRBJ2-2, with TRBD1 identical over 9 bases. Germline V gene sequence: CDR1 LNHDA, CDR2 SQIVND (reference sequence). The length of the CDR3 is 14 residues. The junction had 5 bases not matched to a gene; V was cut back by 6 bases and J by 6 bases. Looking up the rest from reference TRBV19 and TRBJ2-2 gives the full variable domain: DGGITQSPKYLFRKEGQNVTLSCEQNLNHDAMYWYRQDPGQGLRLIYYSQIVNDFQKGDIAEGYSVSREKKESFPLTVTSAQKNPTAFYLCASSRTGEAGELFFGEGSRLTVL.